This T cell receptor (beta chain) was profiled in a study of tumor-infiltrating lymphocytes in primary liver carcinoma. Overall study context: Roughly 3.65 to 7.5 million productive TCRbeta reads were obtained per sample, with similar numbers across tissue types.

Study-level points and caveats: Tumor-adjacent and tumor-blood pairs overlapped less than tumor region pairs did.

Germline values: CDR1 MNHEY, CDR2 SVGAGI. The CDR3 is 14 residues long. Researchers generated TCR beta cDNA from approximately 450 ng of total RNA, relying on a constant-region primer. Slightly modified ARM-PCR served as the procedure for the TCR beta libraries. These libraries came from three rounds of nested multiplex PCR. The first two PCR rounds, around 11 cycles each, used TRBV1-TRBV30 forward primers and a C-beta reverse primer. TCRdb used MiXCR to reprocess the multiplex PCR reads, holding one entry per CDR3 protein. The sample has 90,000 to 150,000 distinct CDR3 sequences; nearly 70% are singletons. The table lists this clonotype with a count of one. Its antigen is undetermined. Mismatch with germline at one junction end may stem from a read error. The tissue used was unsorted bulk material of 20-30 mg. RNA and DNA were co-extracted from it with the AllPrep DNA/RNA mini kit.

The sample taken for sequencing was tumor-adjacent normal liver tissue. The chain couples TRBV6-5 to TRBJ2-7, with 11 bases identical to TRBD2. The source is an older woman with primary liver carcinoma and hepatitis B virus infection. The CDR3 protein is CAGSAGLAVYEQYF. CDR3 DNA sequence: TGTGCCGGCAGTGCGGGACTAGCGGTATACGAGCAGTACTTC.